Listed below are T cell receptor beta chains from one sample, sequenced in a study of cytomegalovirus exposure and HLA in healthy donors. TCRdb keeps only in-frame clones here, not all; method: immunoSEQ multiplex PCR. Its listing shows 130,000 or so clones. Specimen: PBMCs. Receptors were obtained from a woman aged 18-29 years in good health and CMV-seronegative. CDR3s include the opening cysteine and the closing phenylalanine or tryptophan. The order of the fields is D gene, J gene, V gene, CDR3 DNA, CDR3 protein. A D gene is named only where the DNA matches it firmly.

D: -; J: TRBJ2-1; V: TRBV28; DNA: TGTGCCAGCAGCCCATCGGGTACCTCCTCCTACAATGAGCAGTTCTTC; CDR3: CASSPSGTSSYNEQFF
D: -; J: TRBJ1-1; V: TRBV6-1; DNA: TGTGCCAGCGACAAAAGGCGTATGAACACTGAAGCTTTCTTT; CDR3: CASDKRRMNTEAFF
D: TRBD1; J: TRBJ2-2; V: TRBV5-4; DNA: TGTGCCAGCAGCTTGTGGCAGGGGGCCGTCGACGGGGAGCTGTTTTTT; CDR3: CASSLWQGAVDGELFF
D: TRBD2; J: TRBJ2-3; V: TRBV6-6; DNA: TGTGCCAGCAGCCGACTAGCTGAGACAGATACGCAGTATTTT; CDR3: CASSRLAETDTQYF
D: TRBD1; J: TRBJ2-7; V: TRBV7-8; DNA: TGTGCCAGCAGCCTCTTCCGGGACAGAACCTACGAGCAGTACTTC; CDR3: CASSLFRDRTYEQYF
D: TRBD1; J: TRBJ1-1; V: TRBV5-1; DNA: TGCGCCAGCAGCGGACAGGGGGACACTGAAGCTTTCTTT; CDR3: CASSGQGDTEAFF
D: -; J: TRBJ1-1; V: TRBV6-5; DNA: TGTGCCAGCAGCCCCGGACAGACGAACACTGAAGCTTTCTTT; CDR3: CASSPGQTNTEAFF
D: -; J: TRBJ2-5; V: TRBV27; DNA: TGTGCCAGCAGTTTAAGTATCGCGGGCCAAGAGACCCAGTACTTC; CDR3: CASSLSIAGQETQYF
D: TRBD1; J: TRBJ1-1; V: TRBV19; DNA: TGTGCCAGTAGTAACCTGGACAGGGTTTTAAAATCTGAAGCTTTCTTT; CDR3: CASSNLDRVLKSEAFF
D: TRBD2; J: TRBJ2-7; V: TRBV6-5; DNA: TGTGCCAGCACATCGCGGGAGGCCTCCTACGAGCAGTACTTC; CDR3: CASTSREASYEQYF
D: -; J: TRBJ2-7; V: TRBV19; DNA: TGTGCCAGTAGTACGACTGTAGACAGCGAGCAGTACTTC; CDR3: CASSTTVDSEQYF